This note documents a single T cell receptor beta chain sequence. The antigen is not known. The data are from a study of shared clonotypes between healthy human individuals. General study findings and limits: Genetic and exposure-history diversity was limited by the few donors. The sole specimen, blood, was sampled, and tissue repertoires likely differ.

Healthy and HIV-negative, the adult donors had no recent acute infections or vaccinations. Genomic DNA of unsorted samples came from tens of millions of PBMCs. The CDR3 extends over 15 amino acids. Germline V lookup: CDR1 SGHVS, CDR2 FNYEAQ. The V and J ends lost 5 bases and 7 bases respectively, with 20 bases between them. Sequencing used immunoSEQ multiplex PCR; TCRdb keeps in-frame clones, though not all of them. The repertoire holds a few hundred thousand clones, with 70% to 85% as singletons. This receptor was obtained from a woman in her 40s in good health. Some clones in this sample may be carry-over from other donors' samples. This chain links TRBV7-6 with TRBJ2-5, with D perhaps TRBD2 (6 bases). Sequencing was carried out using PBMCs. The CDR3 reads CASSKTEALGGTQYF. DNA for the CDR3: TGTGCCAGCAGCAAAACAGAGGCCCTGGGGGGGACCCAGTACTTC.